Listed below are T cell receptor beta chains from one sample, sequenced in a study of T cell responses to AZD1222 COVID-19 vaccine. Produced via immunoSEQ multiplex PCR; TCRdb's table is partial and in-frame only. The table lists more than 150,000 clones, approximately 94% of them singletons, with more than 1.5% in the top ten. Sample: peripheral blood, taken 28 days after the second AZD1222 dose. These TCRs come from an adult who received the AZD1222 COVID-19 vaccine. CDR3s include the opening cysteine and the closing phenylalanine or tryptophan. The D gene is left open where the match is weak.

J,V,D,CDR3
TRBJ2-4,TRBV12-5,NA,CASGLATRGLGKNIQYF
TRBJ1-1,TRBV18,NA,CASSRGENTEAFF
TRBJ1-5,TRBV6-6,NA,CASSYGEGLSNQPQHF
TRBJ1-6,TRBV7-2,TRBD1,CASSLAGTGVPNSPLHF
TRBJ1-4,TRBV18,NA,CASSPGTNEKLFF
TRBJ1-4,TRBV7-2,TRBD1,CASSLDSRGNEKLFF
TRBJ2-1,TRBV28,TRBD2,CASSGLAGGPEQFF
TRBJ2-1,TRBV6-5,NA,CASSYWGDFYNEQFF
TRBJ2-1,TRBV7-9,TRBD2,CASSPRGGGGDHEQFF
TRBJ1-2,TRBV28,NA,CASSPDLAGGFYGYTF
TRBJ1-4,TRBV19,TRBD1,CASSRGQAGIEKLFF
TRBJ1-2,TRBV24-1,NA,CATSDGDYGYTF
TRBJ1-2,TRBV11-3,NA,CASSPRDINYGYTF
TRBJ1-4,TRBV19,NA,CASSRTVNEKLFF
TRBJ2-5,TRBV30,NA,CAWIRTAQETQYF
TRBJ1-3,TRBV5-1,NA,CASSWAAGAIGNTIYF